This T cell receptor beta chain was identified during a study of T cell responses to AZD1222 COVID-19 vaccine. General study findings and limits: Baseline seropositivity characterized only a handful of AZD1222 recipients. An increase in Spike-specific TCR breadth and depth was observed after two AZD1222 doses. Clonal diversity may have been underestimated, and the donors were mostly white British, with more females than males.

Comments on this clone: Antigen specificity is unknown.

Sequenced by immunoSEQ multiplex PCR; TCRdb stores in-frame clones only, minus some. This sample has about 130,000 clones; roughly nine tenths occur once, and the top ten carry roughly 3.7%. The CDR3 is 15 residues long. Trimming took 4 bases from V and 1 from J, leaving 8 bases between them. Germline values: CDR1 MDHEN, CDR2 SYDVKM. The starting material was peripheral blood, obtained on day 0 of AZD1222 vaccination. The receptor's source is an adult in good health. This rearrangement joins TRBV28 to TRBJ2-6, with D possibly TRBD1 on 6 matching bases. CDR3 region: CASSSTGSGANVLTF. In DNA form, the CDR3 reads TGTGCCAGCAGTTCCACAGGGTCTGGGGCCAACGTCCTGACTTTC.